This TCR beta chain was identified during a study of T cell repertoires in cytomegalovirus infection. Across the whole study: It was recently identified HLA-C-restricted and well-studied HLA-B-restricted CMV epitopes that the study used. Indications of both CMV infection and matching HLA type were provided by public TCR beta signatures.

This clonotype was counted between two and nine times. Its antigen is not identified. TCRdb re-called the reads through MiXCR, storing one row per CDR3 protein. Among some 220,000 distinct CDR3 sequences listed, about 38% were seen once. The CDR3 is 12 residues long. Trimming left V 3 bases short and J 5 bases short, with 7 bases between. CDR1 is SGHAT and CDR2 is FQNNGV in the germline V gene. Study conclusions and caveats: Based on cumulative public TCR beta family frequency, carriers of CMV plus the relevant HLA were identified.

The V call is TRBV11-2, the J call TRBJ2-5, with D unclear. The TCR originated in a human donor in good health (CMV status not recorded). Some clones in this sample may be carry-over from other donors' samples. The sequencing used CD8+ T cells from cultured PBMCs, collected from culture after CMV antigen stimulation. The CDR3 here is CASSFALETQYF. CDR3 DNA: TGTGCCAGCAGCTTCGCCCTGGAGACCCAGTACTTC.